This TCR beta chain was recovered during a study of tumor-infiltrating lymphocytes in localized non-small cell lung cancer. Looking at the study overall: Tumor tissue and non-adjacent uninvolved lung came from each patient. Whole-study findings and limits: Available tissue quantity limited TCR sequencing to a patient subset. No T-cell fraction difference was seen between IM1 and IM2 tumors. Compared with uninvolved lung, tumors showed higher T cell infiltration by TCRbeta sequencing.

Details on this clone: Its antigen is currently unknown.

The CDR3 loop spans 15 amino acids. Trimming stripped 0 bases from V and 3 bases from J, with 10 bases between. Germline V lookup: CDR1 LGHNA, CDR2 YNFKEQ. The data were produced by immunoSEQ multiplex PCR, yet TCRdb's version contains in-frame clones alone and is incomplete. The sample carries 24,000 or so clones, 69% recorded once. This chain connects TRBV4-2 to TRBJ2-3, with unresolved D. Specimen: lung tumor tissue. This TCR derives from a human donor with non-small cell lung cancer. CDR3 in DNA: TGTGCCAGCAGCCAAGATCGAATAGGGACAGATACGCAGTATTTT. Protein sequence: CASSQDRIGTDTQYF.